A single T cell receptor (beta chain) is shown here with its context. Its antigen is not identified. Clones were sequenced by immunoSEQ multiplex PCR, and TCRdb holds only the in-frame ones, with some missing. There are approximately 190,000 clones in the sample; approximately 91% occur only once, and roughly 0.99% lies in the top ten. The CDR3 consists of 14 residues. With 5 bases removed from V and 6 bases from J, the gap between germline ends came to 16 bases. From germline, CDR1 is SGHTA and CDR2 FQGTGA. The data are from a study of T cell responses to AZD1222 COVID-19 vaccine. Study conclusions and caveats: Elevations in Spike-specific TCR breadth and depth followed administration of two AZD1222 doses. Along spike, vaccine-associated CD4 TCRs were found throughout, with dominance at 160-218 and 743-854. Clonal diversity was possibly underestimated, and white British individuals and females predominated among donors. Seropositive AZD1222 recipients at baseline numbered only five or six.

The sample consisted of peripheral blood, taken on day 0 of AZD1222 vaccination. The V and J genes are TRBV7-3 and TRBJ1-1, with a possible D match to TRBD1 (6 bases). This receptor was taken from an adult in good health. CDR3 protein: CASSVQGSSPEAFF. The CDR3 bases are TGTGCCAGCAGCGTACAGGGAAGTAGCCCTGAAGCTTTCTTT.